One and the same sample provided the 20 T cell receptor beta chains below, sequenced in a study of shared clonotypes between healthy human individuals. Some clones are missing from TCRdb's copy, which holds only in-frame ones; the method was immunoSEQ multiplex PCR. The data hold hundreds of thousands of clones, with almost 97% observed a single time. Specimen: naive CD4+ T cells sorted from blood. Subset in this sample: CD45RA+ positively selected. The receptors derive from a woman aged 25 to 39 in good health.

The chain employs TRBV5-1 and TRBJ1-5; D is possibly TRBD1 (6 bases). Germline loops: CDR1 SGHRS, CDR2 YFSETQ. Trimming stripped 0 bases from V and 5 bases from J, with 12 bases between. The CDR3 is 15 amino acids. The CDR3 is CASSLDGGSYQPQHF. The DNA of the CDR3 is TGCGCCAGCAGCTTGGACGGGGGCAGCTATCAGCCCCAGCATTTT.

The chain is built from TRBV5-1 and TRBJ2-3; D not resolved. The V and J ends lost 0 bases and 2 bases respectively, with 10 bases between them. The length of the CDR3 is 15 residues. CDR1 is SGHRS and CDR2 is YFSETQ in the germline V gene. CDR3 sequence (DNA): TGCGCCAGCAGCTTGGCCAGCAAGACCACAGATACGCAGTATTTT. It encodes CASSLASKTTDTQYF.

This clone was seen once. The genes are TRBV6-5 and TRBJ1-3; maybe TRBD1 (5 bases). The CDR3 has 13 amino acids. Between the trimmed V and J ends, which lost 6 bases and 2 bases, there was a span of 8 bases. Germline values: CDR1 MNHEY, CDR2 SVGAGI. CDR3 residues: CASRGTAGNTIYF. As DNA, the CDR3 is TGTGCCAGCAGAGGGACGGCTGGAAACACCATATATTTT.

The chain is built from TRBV7-9 and TRBJ2-7; possibly TRBD1 for D (6 bases). V lost 5 bases to trimming and J lost 3 bases, with 14 bases between them. Germline V gene sequence: CDR1 SEHNR, CDR2 FQNEAQ (reference sequence). The CDR3 has 14 residues. This chain's CDR3 is CASSVGTPVYEQYF. CDR3 nucleotides: TGTGCCAGCAGCGTCGGGACACCAGTCTACGAGCAGTACTTC.

This chain connects TRBV19 to TRBJ2-3, with TRBD2 as a possible D gene (6 bases). V was pared by 5 bases and J by 4 bases, with 13 bases between. Germline CDR1 and CDR2: LNHDA and SQIVND (reference sequence). The CDR3 consists of 14 residues. CDR3 sequence (DNA): TGTGCCAGTAGTCTAGTGTGGGAGGCAGATACGCAGTATTTT. As protein: CASSLVWEADTQYF.

The CDR3 loop reads CASSLGPSTNYGYTF. The CDR3, as DNA: TGTGCCAGCAGCTTGGGACCGAGCACTAACTATGGCTACACCTTC. The V gene is TRBV5-4, the J gene TRBJ1-2; D call uncertain. The V end lost 0 bases, the J end lost 0 bases, and 9 bases lay between the germline ends. The CDR3 covers 15 residues. From germline, CDR1 is SGHNT and CDR2 YYREEE (reference sequence).

This clone occurred once. The chain joins TRBV6-5 to TRBJ2-7; D is undetermined. Trimming took 0 bases from V and 3 from J, leaving 6 bases between them. This CDR3 is built from 13 residues. Germline V gene data show CDR1 as MNHEY and CDR2 as SVGAGI. CDR3 sequence (DNA): TGTGCCAGCAGTTACTCGAAGGGCTACGAGCAGTACTTC. Translation: CASSYSKGYEQYF.

This clone was seen just once. V and J are TRBV9 and TRBJ2-6; possibly TRBD1 for D (6 bases). The CDR3 runs to 17 residues. Trimming took off 3 bases at V and 2 bases at J, with 15 bases between the two ends. CDR1 is SGDLS and CDR2 is YYNGEE in the germline V gene. The CDR3 DNA follows: TGTGCCAGCAGCGGGGTCAGGGGTATCCCTGGGGCCAACGTCCTGACTTTC. This codes for CASSGVRGIPGANVLTF.

The chain employs TRBV7-9 and TRBJ2-1, with D perhaps assigned TRBD1 or TRBD2 (5 bases each). The germline V gene encodes CDR1 SEHNR and CDR2 FQNEAQ (reference sequence). Trimming took 5 bases from V and 7 from J, leaving 9 bases between them. The CDR3 has 12 amino acids. CDR3 residues: CASSLGRNEQFF. CDR3 nucleotide sequence: TGTGCCAGCAGCCTGGGACGGAATGAGCAGTTCTTC.

This clone was seen only once. The chain has TRBV19 and TRBJ1-5; a weak D match, TRBD1 (5 bases). The CDR3 has 16 amino acids. CDR1 is LNHDA, CDR2 SQIVND, per germline (reference sequence). The V gene lost 5 bases and the J gene lost 0 bases, with 14 bases spanning the gap. CDR3 coding DNA: TGTGCCAGTAGTCCCTACAGGAGAAATAGCAATCAGCCCCAGCATTTT. This codes for CASSPYRRNSNQPQHF.

V and J are TRBV5-1 and TRBJ1-2, with D maybe TRBD1 (5 bases). V was cut by 4 bases and J by 6 bases, with 22 bases left in between. From germline, CDR1 is SGHRS and CDR2 YFSETQ. The CDR3 loop spans 16 amino acids. The CDR3 loop is CASSQPSGQGPNGYTF. The CDR3 region has the DNA TGCGCCAGCAGCCAGCCGAGTGGGCAGGGACCGAATGGCTACACCTTC.

The gene calls are TRBV7-3 and TRBJ2-7; the D is unclear. V was cut by 5 bases and J by 1 base, with 9 bases left in between. Germline lookup yields CDR1 SGHTA and CDR2 FQGTGA. The CDR3 runs 13 residues. In DNA, the CDR3 is TGTGCCAGCAGCCCCCCCGGGTCCTACGAGCAGTACTTC. This encodes CASSPPGSYEQYF.

The chain uses TRBV18 and TRBJ1-2; 7 bases are a match to TRBD1. Unmatched junction bases numbered 5, after V lost 3 bases and J lost 1 base. Germline CDR1 is KGHSH and CDR2 is LQKENI. There are 15 residues in the CDR3. The chain's CDR3 is CASSPSGGNNYGYTF. The CDR3 DNA is TGTGCCAGCTCACCTTCAGGGGGAAATAACTATGGCTACACCTTC. The full variable domain, with the rest looked up from reference TRBV18 and TRBJ1-2, is NAGVMQNPRHLVRRRGQEARLRCSPMKGHSHVYWYRQLPEEGLKFMVYLQKENIIDESGMPKERFSAEFPKEGPSILRIQQVVRGDSAAYFCASSPSGGNNYGYTFGSGTRLTVV.

This chain connects TRBV28 to TRBJ1-2; a possible D gene is TRBD1 (5 bases). Trimming cost V 1 base and J 1 base, with 13 bases left between them. The CDR3 is 16 residues long. Germline values: CDR1 MDHEN, CDR2 SYDVKM. CDR3 amino acids: CASSLSERDFNYGYTF. In DNA form, the CDR3 reads TGTGCCAGCAGTTTATCTGAACGGGACTTTAACTATGGCTACACCTTC.

The V and J genes are TRBV29-1 and TRBJ1-1; no clear D. The germline gives CDR1 SQVTM, CDR2 ANQGSEA. Trimming pared 6 bases from V and 4 bases from J, leaving 15 bases between. There are 13 residues in the CDR3. In nucleotides, the CDR3 is TGCAGCGTCACGGGGAGGTTGGTCACTGAAGCTTTCTTT. Translated: CSVTGRLVTEAFF.

In its sample, this clone was seen once. The J gene is TRBJ2-3, the V gene TRBV10-3, with 7 bases aligning to TRBD2. With V trimmed by 3 bases and J by 5 bases, 5 bases remained unmatched. From germline, CDR1 is ENHRY and CDR2 SYGVKD. The CDR3 totals 14 residues. The CDR3 nucleotides are TGTGCCATCAGTGATCGCTCGGGAGGAGATACGCAGTATTTT. Translation: CAISDRSGGDTQYF.

The chain combines TRBV5-1 with TRBJ2-1; D possibly matches TRBD1 or TRBD2 (5 bases each). Germline values: CDR1 SGHRS, CDR2 YFSETQ. Deletions cut 1 base from V and 2 bases from J, with 10 bases between. CDR3 length equals 15 residues. The CDR3 DNA follows: TGCGCCAGCAGCTTGTTGGGGGAGCCCTACAATGAGCAGTTCTTC. Its translation: CASSLLGEPYNEQFF.

The chain links TRBV5-4 to TRBJ2-1, with 13 bases fitting TRBD2. The CDR3 is 15 amino acids. Trimming removed 2 bases from V and 6 bases from J; junction bases left unmatched: 2. Germline loops: CDR1 SGHNT, CDR2 YYREEE (reference sequence). CDR3 in amino acids: CASSFRLAGGNEQFF. The CDR3 nucleotides are TGTGCCAGCAGCTTCAGACTAGCGGGAGGCAATGAGCAGTTCTTC.

This chain joins TRBV5-1 and TRBJ2-7; 8 nucleotides line up with TRBD1. The CDR3 spans 15 residues. Germline CDR1 and CDR2: SGHRS and YFSETQ. V shed 5 bases and J 3 bases; nucleotides not matched to a gene: 10. CDR3 amino acids: CASRRTGTGSYEQYF. The CDR3 DNA reads as TGCGCCAGCAGAAGAACCGGGACAGGAAGCTACGAGCAGTACTTC.

V gene TRBV5-1 combines with J gene TRBJ1-4, with TRBD1 as a possible D gene (5 bases). Looked up from germline, CDR1 is SGHRS and CDR2 is YFSETQ. V was pared by 5 bases and J by 6 bases, with 11 bases between. This CDR3 has 13 residues. CDR3 residues: CASRDLRDEKLFF. As DNA, the CDR3 is TGCGCCAGCAGGGATCTCAGGGATGAAAAACTGTTTTTT.